The sequence of this TCR beta chain was determined in a study of blood T cell repertoires in COVID-19. Study summary: Samples of COVID-19 (acute and convalescent) were obtained from the United States, Italy and Spain. The cDNA or gDNA used as material had been derived from T cells, B-cell-depleted T cells, or PBMCs.

Some clones are missing from TCRdb's copy, which holds only in-frame ones; the method was immunoSEQ multiplex PCR. The top ten clones hold about 6% of a sample with 150,000 or so clones, about 89% of them seen once. CDR1 is KGHSH and CDR2 is LQKENI in the germline V gene. The CDR3 is made up of 18 amino acids. Trimming removed 10 bases from V and 1 base from J; junction bases left unmatched: 13. This clone was seen a few times. The sequenced sample consisted of peripheral blood. The chain is built from TRBV18 and TRBJ2-3; 14 nucleotides align to TRBD2. The clonotype originates from a man at least 80 years old with acute or convalescent COVID-19. CDR3 residues: CATTSKGTSGSGTDTQYF. CDR3 coding DNA: TGTGCCACCACGTCTAAAGGGACTAGCGGGAGTGGCACAGATACGCAGTATTTT.